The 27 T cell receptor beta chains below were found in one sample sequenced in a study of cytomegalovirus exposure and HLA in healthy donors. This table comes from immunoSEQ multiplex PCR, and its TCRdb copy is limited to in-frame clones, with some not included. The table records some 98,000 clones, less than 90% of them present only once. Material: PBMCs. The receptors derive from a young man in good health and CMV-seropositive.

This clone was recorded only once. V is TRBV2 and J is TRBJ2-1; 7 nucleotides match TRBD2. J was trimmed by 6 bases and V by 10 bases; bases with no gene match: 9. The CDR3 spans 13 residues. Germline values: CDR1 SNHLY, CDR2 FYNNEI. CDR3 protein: CANQRDLLNEQFF. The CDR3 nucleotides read TGTGCCAATCAGCGGGACCTCCTCAATGAGCAGTTCTTC.

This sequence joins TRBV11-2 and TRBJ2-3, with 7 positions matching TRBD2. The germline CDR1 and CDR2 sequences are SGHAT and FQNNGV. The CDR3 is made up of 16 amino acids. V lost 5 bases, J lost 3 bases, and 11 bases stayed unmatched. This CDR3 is CASSARASGITDTQYF. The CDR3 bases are TGTGCCAGCAGCGCAAGGGCTAGCGGAATAACAGATACGCAGTATTTT.

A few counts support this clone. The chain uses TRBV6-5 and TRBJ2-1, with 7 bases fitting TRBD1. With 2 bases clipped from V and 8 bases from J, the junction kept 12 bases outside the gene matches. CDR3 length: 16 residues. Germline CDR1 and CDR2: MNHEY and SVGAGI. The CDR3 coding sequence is TGTGCCAGCAGTTACCACTCGACAGGGACGAGGGATGAGCAGTTCTTC. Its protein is CASSYHSTGTRDEQFF.

CDR3 in amino acids: CASSFWSGQTYEQYF. CDR3 nucleotides: TGTGCCAGCAGCTTCTGGTCTGGACAGACCTACGAGCAGTACTTC. This rearrangement joins TRBV11-2 to TRBJ2-7; tentative D call: TRBD1 (6 bases). CDR3 length: 15 amino acids. The germline V gene encodes CDR1 SGHAT and CDR2 FQNNGV. The V and J ends lost 3 bases and 2 bases respectively, with 14 bases between them.

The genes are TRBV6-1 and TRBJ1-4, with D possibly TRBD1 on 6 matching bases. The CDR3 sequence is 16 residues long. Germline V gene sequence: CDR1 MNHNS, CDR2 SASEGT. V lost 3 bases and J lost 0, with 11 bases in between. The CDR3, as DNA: TGTGCCAGCAGTGACCGACAGGTTGCAACTAATGAAAAACTGTTTTTT. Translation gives CASSDRQVATNEKLFF.

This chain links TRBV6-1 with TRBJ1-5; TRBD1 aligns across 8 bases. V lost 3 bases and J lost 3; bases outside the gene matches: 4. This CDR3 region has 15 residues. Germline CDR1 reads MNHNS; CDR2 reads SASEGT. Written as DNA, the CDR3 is TGTGCCAGCAGTGAGGGCAGGGGGCACAATCAGCCCCAGCATTTT. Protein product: CASSEGRGHNQPQHF.

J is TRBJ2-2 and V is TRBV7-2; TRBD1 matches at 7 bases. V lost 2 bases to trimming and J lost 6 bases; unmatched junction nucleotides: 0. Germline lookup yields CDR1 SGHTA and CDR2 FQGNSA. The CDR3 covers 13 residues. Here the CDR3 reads CASSLQGAGELFF. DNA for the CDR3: TGTGCCAGCAGCTTACAGGGGGCCGGGGAGCTGTTTTTT.

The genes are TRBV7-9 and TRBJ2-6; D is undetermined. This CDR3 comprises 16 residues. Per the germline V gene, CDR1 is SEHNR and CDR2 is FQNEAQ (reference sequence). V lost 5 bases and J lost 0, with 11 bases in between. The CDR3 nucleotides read TGTGCCAGCAGCCCCCCGCTTAGCTCTGGGGCCAACGTCCTGACTTTC. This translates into CASSPPLSSGANVLTF.

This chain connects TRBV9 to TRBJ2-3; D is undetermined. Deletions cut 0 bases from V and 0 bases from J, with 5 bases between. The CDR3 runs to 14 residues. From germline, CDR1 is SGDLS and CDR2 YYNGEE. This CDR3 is CASSVDKSTDTQYF. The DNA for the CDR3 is TGTGCCAGCAGCGTAGACAAAAGCACAGATACGCAGTATTTT.

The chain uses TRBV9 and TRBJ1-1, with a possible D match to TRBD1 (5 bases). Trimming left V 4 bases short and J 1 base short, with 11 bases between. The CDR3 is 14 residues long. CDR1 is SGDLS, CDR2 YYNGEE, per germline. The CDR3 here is CASSSWGGNTEAFF. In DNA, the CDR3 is TGTGCCAGCAGCTCGTGGGGGGGGAACACTGAAGCTTTCTTT.

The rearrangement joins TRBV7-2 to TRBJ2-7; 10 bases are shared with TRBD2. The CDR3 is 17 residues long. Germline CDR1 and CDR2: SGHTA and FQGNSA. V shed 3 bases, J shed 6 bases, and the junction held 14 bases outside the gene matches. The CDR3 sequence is CASSFLPGSGRAFEQYF. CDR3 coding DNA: TGTGCCAGCAGCTTTTTACCGGGAAGCGGGAGGGCCTTCGAGCAGTACTTC. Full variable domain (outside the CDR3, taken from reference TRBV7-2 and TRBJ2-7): GAGVSQSPSNKVTEKGKDVELRCDPISGHTALYWYRQSLGQGLEFLIYFQGNSAPDKSGLPSDRFSAERTGGSVSTLTIQRTQQEDSAVYLCASSFLPGSGRAFEQYFGPGTRLTVT.

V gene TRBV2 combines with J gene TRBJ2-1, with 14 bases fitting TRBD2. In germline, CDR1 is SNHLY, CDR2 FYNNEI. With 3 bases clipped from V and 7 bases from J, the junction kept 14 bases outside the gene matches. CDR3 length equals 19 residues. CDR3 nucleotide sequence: TGTGCCAGCAGTGAGGGACAGATGGGACTAGCGGGAGCTACAAATGAGCAGTTCTTC. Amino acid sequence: CASSEGQMGLAGATNEQFF. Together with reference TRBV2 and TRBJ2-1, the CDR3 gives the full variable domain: EPEVTQTPSHQVTQMGQEVILRCVPISNHLYFYWYRQILGQKVEFLVSFYNNEISEKSEIFDDQFSVERPDGSNFTLKIRSTKLEDSAMYFCASSEGQMGLAGATNEQFFGPGTRLTVL.

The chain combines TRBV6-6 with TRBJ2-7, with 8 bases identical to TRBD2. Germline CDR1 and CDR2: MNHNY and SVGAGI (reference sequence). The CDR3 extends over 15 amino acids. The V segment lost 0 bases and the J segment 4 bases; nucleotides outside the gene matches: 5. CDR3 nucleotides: TGTGCCAGCAGTTACTCTAGCGGGGTGGTATACGAGCAGTACTTC. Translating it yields CASSYSSGVVYEQYF.

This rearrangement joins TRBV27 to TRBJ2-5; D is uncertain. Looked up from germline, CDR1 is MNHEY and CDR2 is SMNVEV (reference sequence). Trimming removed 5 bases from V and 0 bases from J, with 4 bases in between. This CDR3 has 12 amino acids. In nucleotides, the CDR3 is TGTGCCAGCAGTCCCAACCAAGAGACCCAGTACTTC. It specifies CASSPNQETQYF.

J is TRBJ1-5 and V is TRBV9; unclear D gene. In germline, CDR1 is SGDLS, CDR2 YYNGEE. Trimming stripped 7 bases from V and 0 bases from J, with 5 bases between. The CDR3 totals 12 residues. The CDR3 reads CASGSSNQPQHF. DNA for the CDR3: TGTGCCAGCGGGAGTAGCAATCAGCCCCAGCATTTT. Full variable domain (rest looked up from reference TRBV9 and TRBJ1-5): DSGVTQTPKHLITATGQRVTLRCSPRSGDLSVYWYQQSLDQGLQFLIQYYNGEERAKGNILERFSAQQFPDLHSELNLSSLELGDSALYFCASGSSNQPQHFGDGTRLSIL.

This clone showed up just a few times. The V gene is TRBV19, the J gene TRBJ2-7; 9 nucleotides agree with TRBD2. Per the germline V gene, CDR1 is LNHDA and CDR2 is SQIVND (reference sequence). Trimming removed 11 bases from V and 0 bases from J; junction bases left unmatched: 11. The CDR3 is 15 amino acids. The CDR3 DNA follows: TGTGCCTCCGGGGTAGCGGGAGCAAGCTCCTACGAGCAGTACTTC. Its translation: CASGVAGASSYEQYF.

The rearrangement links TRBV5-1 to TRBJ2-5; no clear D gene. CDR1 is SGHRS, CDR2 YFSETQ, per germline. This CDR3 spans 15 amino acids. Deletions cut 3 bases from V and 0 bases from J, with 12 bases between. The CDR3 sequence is CASSWADYHQETQYF. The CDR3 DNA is TGCGCCAGCAGCTGGGCCGATTACCACCAAGAGACCCAGTACTTC.

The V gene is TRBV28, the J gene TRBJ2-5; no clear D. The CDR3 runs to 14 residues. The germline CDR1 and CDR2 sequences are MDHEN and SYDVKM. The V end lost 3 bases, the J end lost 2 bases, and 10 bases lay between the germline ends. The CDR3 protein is CASSLAVLQETQYF. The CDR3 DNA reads TGTGCCAGCAGTTTGGCGGTCCTTCAAGAGACCCAGTACTTC.

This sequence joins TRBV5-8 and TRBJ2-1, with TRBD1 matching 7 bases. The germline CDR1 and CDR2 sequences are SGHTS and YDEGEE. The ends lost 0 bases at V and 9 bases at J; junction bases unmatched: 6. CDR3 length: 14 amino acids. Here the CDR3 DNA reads TGTGCCAGCAGCTTGGATCCACAGGGGATTGAGCAGTTCTTC. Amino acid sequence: CASSLDPQGIEQFF.

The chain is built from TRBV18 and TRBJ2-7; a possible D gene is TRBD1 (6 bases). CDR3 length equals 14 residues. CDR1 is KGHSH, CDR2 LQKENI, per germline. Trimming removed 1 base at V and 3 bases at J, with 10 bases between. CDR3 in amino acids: CASSPRQEGYEQYF. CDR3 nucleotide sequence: TGTGCCAGCTCACCACGACAGGAAGGCTACGAGCAGTACTTC.

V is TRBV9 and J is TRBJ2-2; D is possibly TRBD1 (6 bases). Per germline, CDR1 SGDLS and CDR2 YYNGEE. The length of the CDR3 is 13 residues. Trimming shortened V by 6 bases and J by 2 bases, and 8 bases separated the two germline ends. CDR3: CASNRVNTGELFF. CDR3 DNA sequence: TGTGCCAGCAACAGGGTTAACACCGGGGAGCTGTTTTTT. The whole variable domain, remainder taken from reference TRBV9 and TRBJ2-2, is DSGVTQTPKHLITATGQRVTLRCSPRSGDLSVYWYQQSLDQGLQFLIQYYNGEERAKGNILERFSAQQFPDLHSELNLSSLELGDSALYFCASNRVNTGELFFGEGSRLTVL.

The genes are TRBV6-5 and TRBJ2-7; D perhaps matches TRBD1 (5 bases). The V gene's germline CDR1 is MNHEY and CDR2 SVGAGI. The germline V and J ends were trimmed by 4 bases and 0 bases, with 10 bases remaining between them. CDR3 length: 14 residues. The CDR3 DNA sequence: TGTGCCAGCAGTTGGGGCCCGAGCTCCTACGAGCAGTACTTC. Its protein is CASSWGPSSYEQYF.

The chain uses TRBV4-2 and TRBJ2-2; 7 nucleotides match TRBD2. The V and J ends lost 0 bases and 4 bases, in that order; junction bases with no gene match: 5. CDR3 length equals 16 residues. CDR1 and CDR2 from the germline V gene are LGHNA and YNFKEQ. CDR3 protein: CASSQDGGGTTGELFF. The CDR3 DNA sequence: TGTGCCAGCAGCCAAGATGGGGGGGGAACCACCGGGGAGCTGTTTTTT.

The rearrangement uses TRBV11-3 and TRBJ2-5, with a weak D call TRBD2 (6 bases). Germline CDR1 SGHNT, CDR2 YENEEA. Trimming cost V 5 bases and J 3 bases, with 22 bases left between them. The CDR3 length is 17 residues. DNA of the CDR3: TGTGCCAGCAGCACCCCGTTTTTCGCGGGGTGGGAAGAGACCCAGTACTTC. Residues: CASSTPFFAGWEETQYF. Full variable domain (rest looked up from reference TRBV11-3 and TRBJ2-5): EAGVVQSPRYKIIEKKQPVAFWCNPISGHNTLYWYLQNLGQGPELLIRYENEEAVDDSQLPKDRFSAERLKGVDSTLKIQPAELGDSAVYLCASSTPFFAGWEETQYFGPGTRLLVL.

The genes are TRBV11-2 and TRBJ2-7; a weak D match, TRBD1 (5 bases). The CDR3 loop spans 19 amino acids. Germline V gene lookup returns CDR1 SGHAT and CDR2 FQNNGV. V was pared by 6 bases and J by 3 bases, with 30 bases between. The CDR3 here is CASRAPSPTVLLDRYEQYF. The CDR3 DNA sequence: TGTGCCAGCAGAGCACCAAGTCCGACAGTTCTCTTGGACCGCTACGAGCAGTACTTC.

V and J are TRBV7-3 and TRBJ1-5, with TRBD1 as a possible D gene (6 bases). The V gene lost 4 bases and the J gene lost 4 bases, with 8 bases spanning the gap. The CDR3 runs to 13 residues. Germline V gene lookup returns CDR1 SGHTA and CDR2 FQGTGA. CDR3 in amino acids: CASSSDRNQPQHF. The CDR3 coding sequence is TGTGCCAGCAGCTCCGACAGGAATCAGCCCCAGCATTTT.

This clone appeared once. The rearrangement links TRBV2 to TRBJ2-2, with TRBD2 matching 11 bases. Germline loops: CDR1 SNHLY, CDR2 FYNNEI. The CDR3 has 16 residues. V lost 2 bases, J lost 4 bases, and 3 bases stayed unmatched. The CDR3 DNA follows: TGTGCCAGCAGTGAAAGGGGGACTAGCGGCACCGGGGAGCTGTTTTTT. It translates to CASSERGTSGTGELFF.